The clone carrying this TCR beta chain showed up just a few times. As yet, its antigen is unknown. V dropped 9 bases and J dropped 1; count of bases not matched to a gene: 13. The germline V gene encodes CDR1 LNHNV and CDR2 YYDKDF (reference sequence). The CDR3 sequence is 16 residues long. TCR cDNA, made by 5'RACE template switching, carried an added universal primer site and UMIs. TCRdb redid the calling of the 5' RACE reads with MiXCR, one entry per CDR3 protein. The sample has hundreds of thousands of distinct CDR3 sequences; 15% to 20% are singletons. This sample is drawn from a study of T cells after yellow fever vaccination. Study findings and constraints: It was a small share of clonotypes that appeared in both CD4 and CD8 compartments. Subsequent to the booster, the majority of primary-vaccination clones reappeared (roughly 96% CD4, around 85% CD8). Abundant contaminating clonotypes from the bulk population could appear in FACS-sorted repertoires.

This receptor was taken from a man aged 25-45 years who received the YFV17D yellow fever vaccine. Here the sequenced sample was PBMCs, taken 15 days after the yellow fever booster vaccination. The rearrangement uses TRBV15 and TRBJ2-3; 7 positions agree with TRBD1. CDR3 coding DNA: TGTGCCACTCTTTCACGGGACAGCCAAGGCACAGATACGCAGTATTTT. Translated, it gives CATLSRDSQGTDTQYF.